These T cell receptor beta chains were read from a single sample in a study of graft-versus-host responses after intestinal transplantation. Which antigens these TCRs recognize remains unknown. TCRdb's table, derived via immunoSEQ multiplex PCR, lists solely in-frame clones and lacks some. The sample lists roughly 97,000 clones, around 92% occurring once. Specimen: unstimulated CD4+ T cells sorted from spleen or lymph node cells, collected before transplant. The source is a human donor who was the organ donor for an intestinal transplant. The CDR3 runs from the conserved cysteine through the conserved F or W. The order of the fields is clone size, CDR3 length, D gene, J gene, V gene, CDR3 DNA, CDR3 protein. A D gene is named only where the DNA matches it firmly. Clone size is given for some rows only: seen once, a few or many times, or a class if the clone is expanded.

abundance: once
len: 15
d_gene: .
j_gene: TRBJ2-2
v_gene: TRBV18
CDR3nt: TGTGCCAGCTCACCTCTCCCAGCGAGCACCGGGGAGCTGTTTTTT
CDR3aa: CASSPLPASTGELFF

abundance: .
len: 12
d_gene: .
j_gene: TRBJ2-5
v_gene: TRBV5-1
CDR3nt: TGCGCCAGCAGCCAATACCAAGAGACCCAGTACTTC
CDR3aa: CASSQYQETQYF

abundance: .
len: 16
d_gene: TRBD1
j_gene: TRBJ1-6
v_gene: TRBV23-1
CDR3nt: TGCGCCAGCAGTCATGTCCCGGGACAGCATAATTCACCCCTCCACTTT
CDR3aa: CASSHVPGQHNSPLHF

abundance: .
len: 17
d_gene: TRBD2
j_gene: TRBJ2-3
v_gene: TRBV4-2
CDR3nt: TGTGCCAGCAGCCAAGCAACGGCGGGGGGGCCCACAGATACGCAGTATTTT
CDR3aa: CASSQATAGGPTDTQYF

abundance: .
len: 13
d_gene: .
j_gene: TRBJ1-2
v_gene: TRBV7-9
CDR3nt: TGTGCCAGCAGCGTAACAGGAAGGTATGGCTACACCTTC
CDR3aa: CASSVTGRYGYTF

abundance: once
len: 14
d_gene: .
j_gene: TRBJ1-4
v_gene: TRBV9
CDR3nt: TGTGCCAGCAGCGTTGGGGGCGCTAATGAAAAACTGTTTTTT
CDR3aa: CASSVGGANEKLFF

abundance: .
len: 12
d_gene: .
j_gene: TRBJ2-3
v_gene: TRBV19
CDR3nt: TGTGCAGCCAGGGGACCGGAGGATACGCAGTATTTT
CDR3aa: CAARGPEDTQYF

abundance: .
len: 13
d_gene: TRBD2
j_gene: TRBJ2-1
v_gene: TRBV19
CDR3nt: TGTGCCAGTGGGCTAGCGGGGGTCAATGAGCAGTTCTTC
CDR3aa: CASGLAGVNEQFF

abundance: .
len: 14
d_gene: .
j_gene: TRBJ2-3
v_gene: TRBV11-1
CDR3nt: TGTGCCAGCAGTCGCAGATTCTTCACAGATACGCAGTATTTT
CDR3aa: CASSRRFFTDTQYF

abundance: .
len: 17
d_gene: TRBD1
j_gene: TRBJ1-5
v_gene: TRBV7-8
CDR3nt: TGTGCCAGCAGCCCGGGGACAGGGGGCGTCCCTTTACGGCCCCAGCATTTT
CDR3aa: CASSPGTGGVPLRPQHF

abundance: .
len: 14
d_gene: .
j_gene: TRBJ1-4
v_gene: TRBV6-5
CDR3nt: TGTGCCAGCAGTTACTCTCAGGGTTGGGAAAAACTGTTTTTT
CDR3aa: CASSYSQGWEKLFF

abundance: .
len: 13
d_gene: .
j_gene: TRBJ1-2
v_gene: TRBV27
CDR3nt: TGTGCCAGCAGGTTTGGTAGAAGCTATGGCTACACCTTC
CDR3aa: CASRFGRSYGYTF

abundance: once
len: 16
d_gene: .
j_gene: TRBJ1-6
v_gene: TRBV4-3
CDR3nt: TGCGCCAGCAGCCAAGGGTTGACTGTGACTAATTCACCCCTCCACTTT
CDR3aa: CASSQGLTVTNSPLHF

abundance: .
len: 14
d_gene: .
j_gene: TRBJ1-6
v_gene: TRBV19
CDR3nt: TGTGCCAGTAGTATAGAGGGCGCAGATTCACCCCTCCACTTT
CDR3aa: CASSIEGADSPLHF

abundance: .
len: 15
d_gene: TRBD2
j_gene: TRBJ2-1
v_gene: TRBV14
CDR3nt: TGTGCCAGCAGCCGAAGCGGGGGTCCATACAATGAGCAGTTCTTC
CDR3aa: CASSRSGGPYNEQFF

abundance: .
len: 15
d_gene: .
j_gene: TRBJ2-5
v_gene: TRBV4-2
CDR3nt: TGTGCCAGCAGCCAAGATCCGGACTATCTAGAGACCCAGTACTTC
CDR3aa: CASSQDPDYLETQYF

abundance: .
len: 13
d_gene: .
j_gene: TRBJ1-1
v_gene: TRBV5-4
CDR3nt: TGTGCCAGCAGCCGCGGACAGAACACTGAAGCTTTCTTT
CDR3aa: CASSRGQNTEAFF